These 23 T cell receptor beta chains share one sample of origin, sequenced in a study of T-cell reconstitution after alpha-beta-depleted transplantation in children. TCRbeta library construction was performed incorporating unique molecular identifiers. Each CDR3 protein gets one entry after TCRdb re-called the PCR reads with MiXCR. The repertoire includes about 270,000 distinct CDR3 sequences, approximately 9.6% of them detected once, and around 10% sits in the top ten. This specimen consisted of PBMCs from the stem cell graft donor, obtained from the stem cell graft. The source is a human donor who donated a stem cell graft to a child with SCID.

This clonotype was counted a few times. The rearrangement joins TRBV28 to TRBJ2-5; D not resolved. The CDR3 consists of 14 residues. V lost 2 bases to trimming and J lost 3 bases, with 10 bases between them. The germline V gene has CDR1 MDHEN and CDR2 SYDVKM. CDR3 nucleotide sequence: TGTGCCAGCAGTTTAGTAGGGCAGGAAGAGACCCAGTACTTC. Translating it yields CASSLVGQEETQYF.

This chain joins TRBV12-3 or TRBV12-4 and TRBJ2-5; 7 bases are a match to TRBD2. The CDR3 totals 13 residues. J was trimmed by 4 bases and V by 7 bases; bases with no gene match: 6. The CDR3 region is CASKWGGGETQYF. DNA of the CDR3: TGTGCCAGCAAGTGGGGGGGTGGAGAGACCCAGTACTTC.

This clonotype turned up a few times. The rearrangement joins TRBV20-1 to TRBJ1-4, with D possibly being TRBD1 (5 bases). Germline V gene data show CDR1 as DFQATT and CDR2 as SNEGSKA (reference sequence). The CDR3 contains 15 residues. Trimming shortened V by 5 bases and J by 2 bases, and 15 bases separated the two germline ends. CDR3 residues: CSASVGAATNEKLFF. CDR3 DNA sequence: TGCAGTGCTTCGGTCGGGGCGGCCACTAATGAAAAACTGTTTTTT.

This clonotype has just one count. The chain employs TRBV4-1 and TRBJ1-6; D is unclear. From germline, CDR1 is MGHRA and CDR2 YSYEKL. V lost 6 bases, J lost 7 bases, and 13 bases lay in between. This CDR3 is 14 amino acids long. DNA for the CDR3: TGCGCCAGCAGACCAGACCACGGAAATTCACCCCTCCACTTT. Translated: CASRPDHGNSPLHF.

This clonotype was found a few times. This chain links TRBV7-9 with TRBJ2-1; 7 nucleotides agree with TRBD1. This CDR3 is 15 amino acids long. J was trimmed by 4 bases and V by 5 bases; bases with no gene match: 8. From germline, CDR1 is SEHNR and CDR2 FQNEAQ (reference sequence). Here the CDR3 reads CASSPVWDSYNEQFF. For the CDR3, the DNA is TGTGCCAGCAGCCCCGTTTGGGACAGTTACAATGAGCAGTTCTTC.

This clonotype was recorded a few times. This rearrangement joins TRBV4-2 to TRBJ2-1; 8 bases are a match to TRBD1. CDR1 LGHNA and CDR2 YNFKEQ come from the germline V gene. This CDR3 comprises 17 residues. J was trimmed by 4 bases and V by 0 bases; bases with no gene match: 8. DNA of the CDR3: TGTGCCAGCAGCCAAGAGATAGGACAGGGTCTTTACAATGAGCAGTTCTTC. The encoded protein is CASSQEIGQGLYNEQFF.

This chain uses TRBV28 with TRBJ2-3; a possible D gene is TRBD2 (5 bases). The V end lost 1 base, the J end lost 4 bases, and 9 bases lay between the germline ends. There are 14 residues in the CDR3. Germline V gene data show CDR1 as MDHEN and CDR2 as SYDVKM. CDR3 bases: TGTGCCAGCAGTTTATTCCTAGCAGCAGATACGCAGTATTTT. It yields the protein CASSLFLAADTQYF.

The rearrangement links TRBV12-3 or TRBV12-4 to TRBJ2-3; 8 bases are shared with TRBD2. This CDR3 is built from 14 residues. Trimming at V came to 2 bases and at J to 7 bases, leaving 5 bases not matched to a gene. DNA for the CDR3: TGTGCCAGCAGTTTAAGCGGGGGAGCGAATACGCAGTATTTT. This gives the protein CASSLSGGANTQYF.

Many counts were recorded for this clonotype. The CDR3 loop reads CASSKGTGQYNEQFF. CDR3 in DNA: TGTGCCAGCAGCAAAGGGACAGGGCAATACAATGAGCAGTTCTTC. The rearrangement links TRBV7-6 to TRBJ2-1, with 9 bases fitting TRBD1. With 5 bases clipped from V and 4 bases from J, the junction kept 6 bases outside the gene matches. The germline gives CDR1 SGHVS, CDR2 FNYEAQ. The CDR3 loop spans 15 amino acids. The complete variable domain, with remaining parts taken from reference TRBV7-6 and TRBJ2-1, reads GAGVSQSPRYKVTKRGQDVALRCDPISGHVSLYWYRQALGQGPEFLTYFNYEAQQDKSGLPNDRFSAERPEGSISTLTIQRTEQRDSAMYRCASSKGTGQYNEQFFGPGTRLTVL.

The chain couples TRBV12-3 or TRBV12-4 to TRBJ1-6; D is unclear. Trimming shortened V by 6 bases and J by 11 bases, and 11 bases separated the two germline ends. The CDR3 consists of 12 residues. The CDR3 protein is CASSPQGTPLHF. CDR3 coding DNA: TGTGCCAGCAGCCCCCAAGGGACACCCCTCCACTTT.

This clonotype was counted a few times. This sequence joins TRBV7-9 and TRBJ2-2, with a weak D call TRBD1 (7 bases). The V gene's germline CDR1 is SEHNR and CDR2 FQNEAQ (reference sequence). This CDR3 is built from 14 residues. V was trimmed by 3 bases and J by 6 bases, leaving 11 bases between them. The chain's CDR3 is CASSFGGGPGELFF. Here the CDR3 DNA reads TGTGCCAGCAGCTTCGGAGGGGGCCCCGGGGAGCTGTTTTTT.

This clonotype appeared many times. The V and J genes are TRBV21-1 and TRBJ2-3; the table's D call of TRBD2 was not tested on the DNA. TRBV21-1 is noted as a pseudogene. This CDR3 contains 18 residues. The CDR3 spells CASSKAPSGYTSTDTQYF. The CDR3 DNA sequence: TGTGCCAGCAGCAAAGCTCCTAGCGGATATACTAGCACAGATACGCAGTATTTT.

For the CDR3, the DNA is TGCAGCGTTTCCAACAGGGGGCTGGGGGAAAAACTGTTTTTT. Encoded protein: CSVSNRGLGEKLFF. The V and J genes are TRBV29-1 and TRBJ1-4; the match to TRBD1 covers 9 bases. Trimming cost V 5 bases and J 8 bases; bases outside gene matches: 9. The CDR3 totals 14 residues. Germline V gene data show CDR1 as SQVTM and CDR2 as ANQGSEA.

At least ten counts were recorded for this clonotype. CDR3 nucleotide sequence: TGTGCCAGCAGTTCGTTCGGACAGAACACTGAAGCTTTCTTT. Translating it yields CASSSFGQNTEAFF. V and J are TRBV12-3 or TRBV12-4 and TRBJ1-1, with a weak D call TRBD1 (5 bases). Trimming pared 4 bases from V and 1 base from J, leaving 10 bases between. The CDR3 runs to 14 residues.

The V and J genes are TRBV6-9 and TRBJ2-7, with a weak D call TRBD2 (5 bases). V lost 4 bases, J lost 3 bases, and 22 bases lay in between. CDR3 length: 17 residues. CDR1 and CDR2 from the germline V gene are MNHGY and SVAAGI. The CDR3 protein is CASSFRGAGVGRYEQYF. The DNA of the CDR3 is TGTGCCAGCAGTTTTCGGGGAGCTGGGGTAGGACGCTACGAGCAGTACTTC.

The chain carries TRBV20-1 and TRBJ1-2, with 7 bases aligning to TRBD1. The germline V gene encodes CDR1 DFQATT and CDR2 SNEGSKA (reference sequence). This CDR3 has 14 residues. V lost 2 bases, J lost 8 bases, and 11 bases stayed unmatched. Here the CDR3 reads CSARQDRSGGGYTF. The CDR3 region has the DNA TGCAGTGCTAGACAGGACAGGTCGGGCGGCGGCTACACCTTC.

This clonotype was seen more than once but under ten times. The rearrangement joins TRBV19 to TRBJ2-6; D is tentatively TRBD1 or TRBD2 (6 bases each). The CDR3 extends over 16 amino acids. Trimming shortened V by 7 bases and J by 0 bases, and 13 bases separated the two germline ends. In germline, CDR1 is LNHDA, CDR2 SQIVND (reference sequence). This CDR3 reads CASTPGALSGANVLTF. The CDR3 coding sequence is TGTGCCAGTACCCCGGGGGCCCTCTCTGGGGCCAACGTCCTGACTTTC.

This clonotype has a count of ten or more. The CDR3 DNA follows: TGTGCCAGCAGTTTCCGCTACGAGCAGTACTTC. This gives the protein CASSFRYEQYF. The chain uses TRBV12-3 or TRBV12-4 and TRBJ2-7; no reliable D call. The CDR3 runs 11 residues. Trimming pared 3 bases from V and 3 bases from J, leaving 3 bases between.

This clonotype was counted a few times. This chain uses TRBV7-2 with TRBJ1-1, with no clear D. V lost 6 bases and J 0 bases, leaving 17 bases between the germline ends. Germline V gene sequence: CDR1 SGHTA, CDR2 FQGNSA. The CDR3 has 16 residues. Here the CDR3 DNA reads TGTGCCAGCAGTGTATGGAGAATCAACATGAACACTGAAGCTTTCTTT. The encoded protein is CASSVWRINMNTEAFF.

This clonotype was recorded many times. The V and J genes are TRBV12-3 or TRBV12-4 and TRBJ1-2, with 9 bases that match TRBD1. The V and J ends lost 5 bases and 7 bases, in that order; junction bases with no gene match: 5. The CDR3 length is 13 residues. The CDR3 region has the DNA TGTGCCAGCAGTGAGGGACAGGGTCTTGGCTACACCTTC. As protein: CASSEGQGLGYTF.

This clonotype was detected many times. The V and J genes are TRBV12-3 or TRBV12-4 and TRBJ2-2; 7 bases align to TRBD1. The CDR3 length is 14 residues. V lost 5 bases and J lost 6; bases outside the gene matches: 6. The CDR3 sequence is CASSVLTGAGELFF. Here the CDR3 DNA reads TGTGCCAGCAGTGTACTAACAGGGGCCGGGGAGCTGTTTTTT.

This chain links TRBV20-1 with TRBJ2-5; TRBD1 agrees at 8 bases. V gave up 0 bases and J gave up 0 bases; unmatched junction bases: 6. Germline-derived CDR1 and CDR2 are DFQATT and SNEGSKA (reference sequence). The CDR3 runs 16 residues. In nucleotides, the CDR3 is TGCAGTGCTAGAGATGGGGACAGGCAGTACCAAGAGACCCAGTACTTC. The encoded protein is CSARDGDRQYQETQYF.

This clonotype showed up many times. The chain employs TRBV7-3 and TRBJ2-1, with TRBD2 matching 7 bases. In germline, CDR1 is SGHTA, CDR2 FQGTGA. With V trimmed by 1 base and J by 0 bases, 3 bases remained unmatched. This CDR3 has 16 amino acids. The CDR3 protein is CASSLSGGSSYNEQFF. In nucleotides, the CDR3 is TGTGCCAGCAGCTTAAGTGGCGGGAGCTCCTACAATGAGCAGTTCTTC. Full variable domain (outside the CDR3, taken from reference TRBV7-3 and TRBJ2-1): GAGVSQTPSNKVTEKGKYVELRCDPISGHTALYWYRQSLGQGPEFLIYFQGTGAADDSGLPNDRFFAVRPEGSVSTLKIQRTERGDSAVYLCASSLSGGSSYNEQFFGPGTRLTVL.